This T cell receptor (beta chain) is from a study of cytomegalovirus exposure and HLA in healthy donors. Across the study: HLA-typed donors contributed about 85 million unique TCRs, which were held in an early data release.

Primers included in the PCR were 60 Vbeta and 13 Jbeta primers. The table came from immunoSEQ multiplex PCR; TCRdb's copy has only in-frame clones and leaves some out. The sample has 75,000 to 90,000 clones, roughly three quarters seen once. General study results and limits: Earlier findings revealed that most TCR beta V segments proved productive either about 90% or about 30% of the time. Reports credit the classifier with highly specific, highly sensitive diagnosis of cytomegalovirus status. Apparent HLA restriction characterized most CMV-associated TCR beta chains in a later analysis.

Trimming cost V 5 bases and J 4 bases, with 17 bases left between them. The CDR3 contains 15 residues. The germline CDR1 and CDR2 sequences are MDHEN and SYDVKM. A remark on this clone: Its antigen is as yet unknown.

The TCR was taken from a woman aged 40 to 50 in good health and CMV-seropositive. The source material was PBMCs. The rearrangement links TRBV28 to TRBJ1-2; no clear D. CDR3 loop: CASSPASGRIYGYTF. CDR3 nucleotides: TGTGCCAGCAGTCCTGCGTCGGGAAGGATCTATGGCTACACCTTC.